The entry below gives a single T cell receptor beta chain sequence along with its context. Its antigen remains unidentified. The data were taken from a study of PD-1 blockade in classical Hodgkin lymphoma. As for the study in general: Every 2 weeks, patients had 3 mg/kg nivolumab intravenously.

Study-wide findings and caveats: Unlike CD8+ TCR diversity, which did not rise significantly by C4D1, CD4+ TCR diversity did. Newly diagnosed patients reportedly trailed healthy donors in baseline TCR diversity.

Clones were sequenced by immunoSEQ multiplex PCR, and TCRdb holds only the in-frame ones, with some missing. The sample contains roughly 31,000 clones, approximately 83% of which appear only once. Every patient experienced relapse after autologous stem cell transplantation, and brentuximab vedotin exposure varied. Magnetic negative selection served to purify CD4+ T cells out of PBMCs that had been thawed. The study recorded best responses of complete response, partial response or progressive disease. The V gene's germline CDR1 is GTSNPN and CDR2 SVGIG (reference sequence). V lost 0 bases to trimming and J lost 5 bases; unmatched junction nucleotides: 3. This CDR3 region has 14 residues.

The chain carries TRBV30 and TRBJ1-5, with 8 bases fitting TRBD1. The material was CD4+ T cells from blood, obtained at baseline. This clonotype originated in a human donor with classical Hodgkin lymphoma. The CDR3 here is CAWSVDRGHQPQHF. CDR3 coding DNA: TGTGCCTGGAGTGTAGACAGGGGTCATCAGCCCCAGCATTTT.